This TCR beta chain was found in a study of shared clonotypes between healthy human individuals. About the research overall: Donors, aged 18 to 49, were a couple of women and a few men.

Germline V gives CDR1 GTSNPN, CDR2 SVGIG (reference sequence). This CDR3 region has 14 residues. Investigators spread the genomic DNA of each subset evenly over several immunoSEQ plates. Unsorted PBMC samples were amplified in replicate PCRs containing around 310 ng DNA, 30,000 to 35,000 T cell genomes. Sequencing was performed with immunoSEQ multiplex PCR; in TCRdb, only in-frame clones are kept and a portion is missing. The profile shows about 460,000 clones, around 77% of them singletons. For this clone: A far larger clone is one nucleotide away, so this likely arose from a read error.

Material for sequencing was PBMCs. The gene calls are TRBV30 and TRBJ2-7; 9 bases agree with TRBD2. The receptor was isolated from a woman aged 35 to 49 in good health. Some clones in this sample may be carry-over from other donors' samples. For the CDR3, the DNA is TGTGCCTGGCGAAAAGCGGGAGGCTCCTGCGAGCAGTACTTC. Translated: CAWRKAGGSCEQYF.